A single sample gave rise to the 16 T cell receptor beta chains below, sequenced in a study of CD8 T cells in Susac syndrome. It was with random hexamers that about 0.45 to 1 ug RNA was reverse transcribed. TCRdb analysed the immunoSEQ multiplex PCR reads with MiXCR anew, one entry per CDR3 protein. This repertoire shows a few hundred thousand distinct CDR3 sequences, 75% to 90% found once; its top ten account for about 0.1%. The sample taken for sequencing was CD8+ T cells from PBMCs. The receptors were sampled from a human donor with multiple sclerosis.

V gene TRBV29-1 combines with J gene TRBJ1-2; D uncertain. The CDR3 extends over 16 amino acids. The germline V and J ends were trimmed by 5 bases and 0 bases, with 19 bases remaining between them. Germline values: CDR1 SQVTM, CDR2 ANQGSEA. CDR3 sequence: CSVTTLDHIPNYGYTF. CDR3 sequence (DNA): TGCAGCGTTACGACATTGGACCACATCCCTAACTATGGCTACACCTTC. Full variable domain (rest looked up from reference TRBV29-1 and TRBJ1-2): SAVISQKPSRDICQRGTSLTIQCQVDSQVTMMFWYRQQPGQSLTLIATANQGSEATYESGFVIDKFPISRPNLTFSTLTVSNMSPEDSSIYLCSVTTLDHIPNYGYTFGSGTRLTVV.

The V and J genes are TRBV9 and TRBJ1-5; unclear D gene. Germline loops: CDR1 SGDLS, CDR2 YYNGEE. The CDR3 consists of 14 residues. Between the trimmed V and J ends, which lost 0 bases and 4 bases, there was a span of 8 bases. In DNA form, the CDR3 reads TGTGCCAGCAGCGTAGGATTAGGGAATCAGCCCCAGCATTTT. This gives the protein CASSVGLGNQPQHF.

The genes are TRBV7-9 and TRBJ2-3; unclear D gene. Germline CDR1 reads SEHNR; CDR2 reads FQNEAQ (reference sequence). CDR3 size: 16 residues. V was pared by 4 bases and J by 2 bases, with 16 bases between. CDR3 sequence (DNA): TGTGCCAGCAGCTATACTCACGGTCTTCTCACAGATACGCAGTATTTT. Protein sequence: CASSYTHGLLTDTQYF.

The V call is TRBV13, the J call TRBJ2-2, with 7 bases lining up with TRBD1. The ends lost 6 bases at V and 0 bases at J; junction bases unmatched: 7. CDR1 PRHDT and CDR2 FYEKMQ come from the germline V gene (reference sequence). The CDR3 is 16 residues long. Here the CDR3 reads CASSRAGTANTGELFF. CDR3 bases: TGTGCCAGCAGTCGAGCCGGGACAGCGAACACCGGGGAGCTGTTTTTT. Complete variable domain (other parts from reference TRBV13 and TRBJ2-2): AAGVIQSPRHLIKEKRETATLKCYPIPRHDTVYWYQQGPGQDPQFLISFYEKMQSDKGSIPDRFSAQQFSDYHSELNMSSLELGDSALYFCASSRAGTANTGELFFGEGSRLTVL.

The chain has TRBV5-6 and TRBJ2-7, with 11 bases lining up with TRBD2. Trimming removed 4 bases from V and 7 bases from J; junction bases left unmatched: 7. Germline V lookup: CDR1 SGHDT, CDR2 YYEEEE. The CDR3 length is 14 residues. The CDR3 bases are TGTGCCAGCAGCCAACTAGCGGGAGTGGAGGAGCAGTACTTC. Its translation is CASSQLAGVEEQYF.

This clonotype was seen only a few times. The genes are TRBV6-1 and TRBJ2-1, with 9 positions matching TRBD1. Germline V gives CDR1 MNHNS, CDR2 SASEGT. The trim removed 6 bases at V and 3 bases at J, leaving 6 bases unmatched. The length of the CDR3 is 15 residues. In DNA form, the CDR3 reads TGTGCCAGCAGCCCCGACAGGGGGGACTACAATGAGCAGTTCTTC. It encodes CASSPDRGDYNEQFF.

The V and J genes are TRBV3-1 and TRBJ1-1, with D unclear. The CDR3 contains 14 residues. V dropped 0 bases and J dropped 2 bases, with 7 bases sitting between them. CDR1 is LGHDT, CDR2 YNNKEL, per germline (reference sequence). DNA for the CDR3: TGTGCCAGCAGCCAAGATGTATCAAACACTGAAGCTTTCTTT. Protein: CASSQDVSNTEAFF.

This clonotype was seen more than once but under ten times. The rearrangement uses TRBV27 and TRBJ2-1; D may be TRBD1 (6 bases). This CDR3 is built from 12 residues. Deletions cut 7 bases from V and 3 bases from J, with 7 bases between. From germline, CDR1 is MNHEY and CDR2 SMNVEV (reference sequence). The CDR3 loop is CASTDSYNEQFF. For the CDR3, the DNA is TGTGCCAGCACGGACAGCTACAATGAGCAGTTCTTC.

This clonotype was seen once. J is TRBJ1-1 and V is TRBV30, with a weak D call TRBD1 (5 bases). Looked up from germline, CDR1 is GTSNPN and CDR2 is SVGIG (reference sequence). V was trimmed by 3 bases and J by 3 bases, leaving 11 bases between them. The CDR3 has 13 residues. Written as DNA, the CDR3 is TGTGCCTGGAGGATAGGGGTTCACACTGAAGCTTTCTTT. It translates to CAWRIGVHTEAFF.

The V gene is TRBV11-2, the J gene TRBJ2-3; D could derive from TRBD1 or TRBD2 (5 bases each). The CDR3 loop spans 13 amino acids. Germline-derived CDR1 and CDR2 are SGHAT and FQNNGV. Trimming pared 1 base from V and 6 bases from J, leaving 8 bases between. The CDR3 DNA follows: TGTGCCAGCAGCTTAGTCGGGGACGATACGCAGTATTTT. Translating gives CASSLVGDDTQYF.

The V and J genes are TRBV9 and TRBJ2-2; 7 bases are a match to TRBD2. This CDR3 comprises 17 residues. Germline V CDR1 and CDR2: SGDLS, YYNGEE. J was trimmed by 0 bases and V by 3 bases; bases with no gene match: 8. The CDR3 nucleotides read TGTGCCAGCAGCGACGCTATAGCGGGTACGAACACCGGGGAGCTGTTTTTT. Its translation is CASSDAIAGTNTGELFF.

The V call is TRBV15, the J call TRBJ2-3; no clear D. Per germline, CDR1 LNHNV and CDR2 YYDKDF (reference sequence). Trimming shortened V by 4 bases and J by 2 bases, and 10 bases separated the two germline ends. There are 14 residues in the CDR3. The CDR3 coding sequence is TGTGCCACCAGCACGTGGAAATCCACAGATACGCAGTATTTT. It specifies CATSTWKSTDTQYF.

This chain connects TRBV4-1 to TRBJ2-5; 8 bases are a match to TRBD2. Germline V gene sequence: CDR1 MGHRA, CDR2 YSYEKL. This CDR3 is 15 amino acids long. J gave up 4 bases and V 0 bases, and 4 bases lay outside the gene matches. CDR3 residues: CASSQDRGGGETQYF. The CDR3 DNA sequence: TGCGCCAGCAGCCAAGATCGGGGGGGAGGAGAGACCCAGTACTTC.

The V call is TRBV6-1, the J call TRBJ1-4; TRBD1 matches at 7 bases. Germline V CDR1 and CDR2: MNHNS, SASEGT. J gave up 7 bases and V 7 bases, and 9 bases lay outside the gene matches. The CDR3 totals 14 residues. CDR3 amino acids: CASIRQGSPEKLFF. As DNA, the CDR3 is TGTGCCAGCATCCGACAGGGTTCCCCTGAAAAACTGTTTTTT.

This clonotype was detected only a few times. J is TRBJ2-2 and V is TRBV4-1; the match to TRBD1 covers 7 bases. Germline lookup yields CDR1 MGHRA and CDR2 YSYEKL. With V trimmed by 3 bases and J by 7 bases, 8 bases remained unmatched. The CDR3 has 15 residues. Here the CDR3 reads CASSQAMQGVGELFF. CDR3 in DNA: TGCGCCAGCAGCCAGGCGATGCAGGGGGTCGGGGAGCTGTTTTTT.

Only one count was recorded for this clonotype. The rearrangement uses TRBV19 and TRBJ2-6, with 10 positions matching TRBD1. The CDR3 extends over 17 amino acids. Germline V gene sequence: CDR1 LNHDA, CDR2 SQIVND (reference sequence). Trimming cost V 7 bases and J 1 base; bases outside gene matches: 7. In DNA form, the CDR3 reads TGTGCCAGTACCCCCCGGGACAGGGGATCTGGGGCCAACGTCCTGACTTTC. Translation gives CASTPRDRGSGANVLTF.